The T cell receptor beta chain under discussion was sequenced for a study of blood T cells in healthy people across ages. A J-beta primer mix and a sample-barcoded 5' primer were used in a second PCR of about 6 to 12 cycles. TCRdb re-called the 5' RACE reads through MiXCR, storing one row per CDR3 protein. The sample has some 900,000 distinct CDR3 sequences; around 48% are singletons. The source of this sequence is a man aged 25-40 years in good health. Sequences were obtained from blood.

CDR3 loop: CASSQRTVDYNSPLHF. In DNA, the CDR3 is TGTGCCAGCAGCCAAAGAACAGTCGACTATAATTCACCCCTCCACTTT. The chain uses TRBV14 and TRBJ1-6; no clear D. Germline V gene data show CDR1 as SGHDN and CDR2 as FVKESK. The CDR3 runs 16 residues. V gave up 2 bases and J gave up 3 bases, with 11 bases separating them.